Below, 25 T cell receptor beta chains from the same sample are listed, as sequenced in a study of blood T cell repertoires in COVID-19. Clones were sequenced by immunoSEQ multiplex PCR, and TCRdb holds only the in-frame ones, with some missing. The table lists some 250,000 clones, about 79% of them singletons. Sequenced material: peripheral blood. Receptors originate from a woman older than 75 with acute or convalescent COVID-19.

The chain couples TRBV6-5 to TRBJ1-1; possible D gene TRBD1, 5 bases. The CDR3 totals 13 residues. From germline, CDR1 is MNHEY and CDR2 SVGAGI. The V end was cut by 2 bases, the J end by 1 base, with 5 bases between. The CDR3 region is CASSYDRNTEAFF. CDR3 sequence (DNA): TGTGCCAGCAGTTACGACAGGAACACTGAAGCTTTCTTT.

The rearrangement uses TRBV6-2 or TRBV6-3 and TRBJ1-1; D uncertain. From germline, CDR1 is MNHEY and CDR2 SVGEGT. The CDR3 totals 12 residues. With 6 bases removed from V and 2 bases from J, the gap between germline ends came to 7 bases. CDR3 residues: CASSHSNTEAFF. The CDR3 bases are TGTGCCAGCAGCCATTCTAACACTGAAGCTTTCTTT.

This sequence joins TRBV4-2 and TRBJ2-7; D unclear. CDR1 and CDR2 (germline): LGHNA, YNFKEQ. The CDR3 loop spans 12 amino acids. Between the trimmed V and J ends, which lost 4 bases and 0 bases, there was a span of 4 bases. The CDR3 DNA reads TGTGCCAGCAGCCTTAGCTCCTACGAGCAGTACTTC. This sequence encodes CASSLSSYEQYF.

The J gene is TRBJ1-3, the V gene TRBV29-1; D unclear. Germline assignment: CDR1 SQVTM and CDR2 ANQGSEA. Trimming took off 5 bases at V and 2 bases at J, with 4 bases between the two ends. The length of the CDR3 is 11 residues. The CDR3 DNA reads as TGCAGCGTTCCAACTGGAAACACCATATATTTT. It codes for CSVPTGNTIYF.

This clone has a handful of counts. The V and J genes are TRBV6-5 and TRBJ1-2, with a possible D match to TRBD1 (5 bases). The CDR3 is 13 residues long. With 6 bases removed from V and 2 bases from J, the gap between germline ends came to 10 bases. Germline lookup yields CDR1 MNHEY and CDR2 SVGAGI. The DNA of the CDR3 is TGTGCCAGCAGCCTCGACAGAAACTATGGCTACACCTTC. Translating gives CASSLDRNYGYTF.

This clone was recorded only once. The chain has TRBV30 and TRBJ1-6; 10 nucleotides line up with TRBD1. V lost 5 bases and J lost 7; bases outside the gene matches: 5. Germline CDR1 reads GTSNPN; CDR2 reads SVGIG (reference sequence). This CDR3 spans 14 amino acids. This chain's CDR3 is CAWGDRGYNSPLHF. The CDR3 DNA reads as TGTGCCTGGGGGGACAGGGGTTACAATTCACCCCTCCACTTT.

The V gene is TRBV28, the J gene TRBJ1-5; D possibly corresponds to TRBD1 (6 bases). Trimming shortened V by 1 base and J by 7 bases, and 8 bases separated the two germline ends. The CDR3 is made up of 13 amino acids. Germline lookup yields CDR1 MDHEN and CDR2 SYDVKM. CDR3 sequence: CASSLSDRQPQHF. Written as DNA, the CDR3 is TGTGCCAGCAGTTTATCGGACAGACAGCCCCAGCATTTT.

The chain recombines TRBV4-1 with TRBJ2-6; 7 bases match TRBD1. J lost 0 bases, V lost 2 bases, and 4 bases had no gene match. Germline V gene lookup returns CDR1 MGHRA and CDR2 YSYEKL. The CDR3 consists of 17 residues. The CDR3 loop reads CASSQRGHSSGANVLTF. As DNA, the CDR3 is TGCGCCAGCAGCCAAAGGGGGCATAGCTCTGGGGCCAACGTCCTGACTTTC.

This clone has more than one count but fewer than ten. The chain carries TRBV28 and TRBJ1-4; the match to TRBD1 covers 9 bases. Germline CDR1 is MDHEN and CDR2 is SYDVKM. V lost 5 bases and J lost 4; bases outside the gene matches: 8. The CDR3 covers 16 residues. The DNA of the CDR3 is TGTGCCAGCAGTATAGGGACAGGGAGGAATAATGAAAAACTGTTTTTT. Residues: CASSIGTGRNNEKLFF.

The table lists this clone with a count of one. The chain carries TRBV19 and TRBJ1-1; 8 bases align to TRBD1. This CDR3 region has 14 residues. CDR1 and CDR2 (germline): LNHDA, SQIVND (reference sequence). With 7 bases clipped from V and 6 bases from J, the junction kept 10 bases outside the gene matches. CDR3 sequence: CASKKGTGGAEAFF. CDR3 DNA: TGTGCCAGTAAAAAGGGGACAGGTGGAGCTGAAGCTTTCTTT. Full variable domain (outside the CDR3, taken from reference TRBV19 and TRBJ1-1): DGGITQSPKYLFRKEGQNVTLSCEQNLNHDAMYWYRQDPGQGLRLIYYSQIVNDFQKGDIAEGYSVSREKKESFPLTVTSAQKNPTAFYLCASKKGTGGAEAFFGQGTRLTVV.

The chain links TRBV5-1 to TRBJ1-4; D perhaps matches TRBD1 (5 bases). Germline loops: CDR1 SGHRS, CDR2 YFSETQ. V lost 1 base and J lost 8, with 15 bases in between. CDR3 length: 15 residues. The DNA of the CDR3 is TGCGCCAGCAGCTTGAACAGGCCCGCCGTGGAAAAACTGTTTTTT. Translated: CASSLNRPAVEKLFF. Together with reference TRBV5-1 and TRBJ1-4, the CDR3 gives the full variable domain: KAGVTQTPRYLIKTRGQQVTLSCSPISGHRSVSWYQQTPGQGLQFLFEYFSETQRNKGNFPGRFSGRQFSNSRSEMNVSTLELGDSALYLCASSLNRPAVEKLFFGSGTQLSVL.

The chain is built from TRBV3-1 (or the pseudogene TRBV3-2) and TRBJ2-7; the D gene is possibly TRBD2 (6 bases). V was cut by 0 bases and J by 2 bases, with 14 bases left in between. The CDR3 runs to 16 residues. CDR1 is LGHDT, CDR2 YNNKEL, per germline (reference sequence). CDR3 in amino acids: CASSQEAYTGAYEQYF. In DNA, the CDR3 is TGTGCCAGCAGCCAAGAGGCGTATACGGGGGCCTACGAGCAGTACTTC.

The chain is built from TRBV2 and TRBJ2-1, with 12 bases that match TRBD2. V was pared by 5 bases and J by 7 bases, with 6 bases of the junction left unmatched. This CDR3 region has 15 residues. The germline V gene encodes CDR1 SNHLY and CDR2 FYNNEI. CDR3 sequence: CASSTTLAGGNEQFF. The CDR3 DNA is TGTGCCAGCAGTACTACACTAGCGGGGGGAAATGAGCAGTTCTTC.

V is TRBV19 and J is TRBJ2-1; D possibly corresponds to TRBD2 (5 bases). The CDR3 runs to 14 residues. Trimming left V 10 bases short and J 7 bases short, with 20 bases between. CDR1 LNHDA and CDR2 SQIVND come from the germline V gene (reference sequence). CDR3 DNA: TGTGCCACCCCCACGGAGGCGAACCTAAATGAGCAGTTCTTC. This codes for CATPTEANLNEQFF.

This clone was recorded a few times. The rearrangement links TRBV5-1 to TRBJ1-1; TRBD1 is a possible D gene (5 bases). The CDR3 spans 14 residues. The V and J ends lost 0 bases and 4 bases respectively, with 10 bases between them. CDR1 is SGHRS, CDR2 YFSETQ, per germline. The CDR3 loop is CASSLGGMSTEAFF. In DNA form, the CDR3 reads TGCGCCAGCAGCTTGGGGGGCATGAGCACTGAAGCTTTCTTT.

Note on this clone: A junction end diverges from the germline sequence, so it may reflect a read error. The chain joins TRBV7-7 to TRBJ1-2; D uncertain. CDR1 SSHAT and CDR2 FNYEAQ come from the germline V gene (reference sequence). The CDR3 contains 12 residues. This CDR3 reads CASSRANYGYTF. Written as DNA, the CDR3 is TGTGCTAGCAGCCGGGCTAACTATGGCTACACCTTC.

The rearrangement uses TRBV28 and TRBJ2-7; D may be TRBD1 (5 bases). The ends were cut back, 5 bases at V and 6 bases at J, with 20 bases in the middle. CDR3 length equals 15 residues. Germline V lookup: CDR1 MDHEN, CDR2 SYDVKM. CDR3 in DNA: TGTGCCAGCAGTCCGCCTTTCGTAACTCAGGGCGAGCAGTACTTC. It encodes CASSPPFVTQGEQYF.

V is TRBV18 and J is TRBJ2-7, with a weak D call TRBD1 (6 bases). The germline gives CDR1 KGHSH, CDR2 LQKENI. The CDR3 is 15 residues long. Trimming took 1 base from V and 5 from J, leaving 15 bases between them. CDR3 DNA sequence: TGTGCCAGCTCACCACTGGATACAGGGATTCACGAGCAGTACTTC. Residues: CASSPLDTGIHEQYF. Drawing the rest from reference TRBV18 and TRBJ2-7, the complete variable domain is NAGVMQNPRHLVRRRGQEARLRCSPMKGHSHVYWYRQLPEEGLKFMVYLQKENIIDESGMPKERFSAEFPKEGPSILRIQQVVRGDSAAYFCASSPLDTGIHEQYFGPGTRLTVT.

This clone appeared once. The rearrangement links TRBV19 to TRBJ2-5; 9 nucleotides agree with TRBD1. The ends lost 6 bases at V and 1 base at J; junction bases unmatched: 6. CDR3 length equals 15 residues. CDR1 and CDR2 from the germline V gene are LNHDA and SQIVND (reference sequence). The CDR3 DNA follows: TGTGCCAGTAGCCCGGGACAGGGCTTCCAAGAGACCCAGTACTTC. This translates into CASSPGQGFQETQYF.

The chain uses TRBV11-2 and TRBJ2-4, with D tentatively TRBD1 (5 bases). CDR1 is SGHAT and CDR2 is FQNNGV in the germline V gene. With 4 bases removed from V and 5 bases from J, the gap between germline ends came to 18 bases. CDR3 size: 16 residues. Here the CDR3 reads CASSSPAKGFENIQYF. The DNA for the CDR3 is TGTGCCAGCAGCTCCCCCGCTAAGGGGTTCGAAAACATTCAGTACTTC.

The V gene is TRBV5-1, the J gene TRBJ1-5, with a tentative D call TRBD1 (6 bases). Germline values: CDR1 SGHRS, CDR2 YFSETQ. The CDR3 spans 16 residues. The germline V and J ends were trimmed by 0 bases and 2 bases, with 12 bases remaining between them. CDR3 sequence (DNA): TGCGCCAGCAGCTTGGGGGGGCAAGGCGGCAATCAGCCCCAGCATTTT. Amino acid sequence: CASSLGGQGGNQPQHF.

This rearrangement joins TRBV6-5 to TRBJ2-1; 9 bases are shared with TRBD1. V was clipped by 6 bases and J by 0 bases; unmatched bases: 3. This CDR3 comprises 15 residues. CDR1 MNHEY and CDR2 SVGAGI come from the germline V gene. The DNA of the CDR3 is TGTGCCAGCAGAGGACAGGGGAGCTCCTACAATGAGCAGTTCTTC. Translated: CASRGQGSSYNEQFF.

As for this clone: Its ends do not fully match the called genes, so a read error is possible. The rearrangement joins TRBV7-7 to TRBJ2-5; 10 bases line up with TRBD2. The CDR3 has 16 amino acids. CDR1 SSHAT and CDR2 FNYEAQ come from the germline V gene (reference sequence). CDR3 sequence reads: CASSLAGGLGSETQYF. As DNA, the CDR3 is TGTGCTAGCAGCTTAGCGGGGGGACTAGGCTCAGAGACCCAGTACTTC.

The chain joins TRBV18 to TRBJ1-4; 7 bases match TRBD1. Trimming cost V 6 bases and J 5 bases; bases outside gene matches: 9. Germline values: CDR1 KGHSH, CDR2 LQKENI. The length of the CDR3 is 15 residues. CDR3: CASSLNRGPNEKLFF. The CDR3 nucleotides are TGTGCCAGCTCGCTTAACAGGGGACCGAATGAAAAACTGTTTTTT.

The gene calls are TRBV6-5 and TRBJ1-1, with D possibly being TRBD1 (5 bases). V lost 6 bases and J 1 base, leaving 12 bases between the germline ends. Germline V lookup: CDR1 MNHEY, CDR2 SVGAGI. This CDR3 is built from 14 residues. CDR3 in DNA: TGTGCCAGCAGAACGGTGACAGCGAACACTGAAGCTTTCTTT. It is translated as CASRTVTANTEAFF.